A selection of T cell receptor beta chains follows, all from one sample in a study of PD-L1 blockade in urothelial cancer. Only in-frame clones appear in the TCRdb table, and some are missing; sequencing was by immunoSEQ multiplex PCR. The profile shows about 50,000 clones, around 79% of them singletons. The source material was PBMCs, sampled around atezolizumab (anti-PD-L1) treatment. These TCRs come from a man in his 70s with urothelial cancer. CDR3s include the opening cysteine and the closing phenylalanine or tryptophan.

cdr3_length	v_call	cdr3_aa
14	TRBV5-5	CASSFLRSQETQYF
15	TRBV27	CASSLSKGRPYEQYF
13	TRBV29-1	CSVARGNQETQYF
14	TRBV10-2	CAAGQAGALNEQFF
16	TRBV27	CASSPQSQFSNQPQHF
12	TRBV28	CASSLFLDTQYF
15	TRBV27	CASSRGGTGEKGYTF
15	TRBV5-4	CASSVGLAAVGPTYF
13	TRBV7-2	CASSLTVAYEQYF
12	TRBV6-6	CASSYPSRPQHF
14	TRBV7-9	CASSLTQGNTEAFF
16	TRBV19	CASQPGGQLNTGELFF
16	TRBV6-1	CASSANRGWGNQPQHF
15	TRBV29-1	CSVDTGTGGWTEAFF
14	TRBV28	CATLAGSSYNEQFF
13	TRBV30	CAWGRDSNYGYTF
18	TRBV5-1	CASSLANLAGPPYNEQFF
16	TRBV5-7	CATPGQGASGANVLTF
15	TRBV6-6	CASSKLAGGSYEQYF
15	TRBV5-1	CASSLDEGSNQPQHF
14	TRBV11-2	CASSLDSSGNTIYF
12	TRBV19	CASAGEATEAFF
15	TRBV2	CASRPLPGGTYEQYF
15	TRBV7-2	CASRGQGAKLNEQFF
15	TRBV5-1	CASSLQGGGTDTQYF
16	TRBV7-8	CASSLAGTSVSYEQYF
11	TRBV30	CARSWLETQYF
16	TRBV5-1	CASSLATGPGTDTQYF
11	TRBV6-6	CASSYEGLGTF
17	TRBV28	CASSFLLTTGDNYGYTF